The sequence of this TCR beta chain was determined in a study of T cell responses to AZD1222 COVID-19 vaccine. Study outcomes and limitations: Of spike-specific TCRs, nearly half reportedly target regions left unmutated in variants. Mostly white British, mostly female donors; authors suggested clonal diversity may be underestimated. Of the AZD1222 recipients, only five to seven were seropositive at baseline. The peak T cell response came first, and repertoires were sampled only after it.

The V gene lost 3 bases and the J gene lost 6 bases, with 17 bases spanning the gap. CDR1 and CDR2 from the germline V gene are WNHNN and SYGVQD (reference sequence). The CDR3 runs 15 residues. As regards this clone: Its specificity is unknown.

Here immunoSEQ multiplex PCR was the method, and the copy in TCRdb shows in-frame clones only, minus some. The sample comprises around 94,000 clones, roughly nine tenths of which are singletons, and less than 4% rests with the top ten. The TCR sequence derives from an adult in good health. Here the sequenced sample was peripheral blood, taken on day 0 of AZD1222 vaccination. This sequence joins TRBV10-1 and TRBJ1-2; tentative D call: TRBD1 (6 bases). This chain's CDR3 is CASSDPGAKPDGYTF. The CDR3 DNA reads TGCGCCAGCAGTGATCCGGGGGCGAAACCTGATGGCTACACCTTC.